In this sample, the clone carrying this T cell receptor (gamma chain) is medium-sized. Its cognate antigen is unknown. The receptor sequences were amplified from genomic DNA of peripheral blood mononuclear cells. TCRdb made new clone calls on the multiplex PCR reads using CATT. The data show about 1,900 gamma-chain clones, with 7% seen just once and roughly 60% held by the top ten. This sample is drawn from a study of gamma delta lymphoproliferative disorders and STAT genes. Study-wide points: Indolent patients' major clones mainly used Vgamma9-JgammaP and Vdelta2-Ddelta3-Jdelta1. Nearly all major patient gamma and delta clonotypes were public; only two gamma clonotypes were disease-private.

The CDR3 totals 13 residues. The V gene's germline CDR1 is VTNTFY and CDR2 YDVSTARD (reference sequence). V lost 0 bases to trimming and J lost 6 bases; unmatched junction nucleotides: 5. Sequences were obtained from blood. The chain employs TRGV3 and TRGJ1 or TRGJ2. The J gene comes from matching the DNA to germline here; TCRdb lacks it. The source is a human donor with gamma-delta T-cell large granular lymphocyte leukemia. The CDR3 here is CATWDRQLYKKLF. The CDR3 DNA reads as TGTGCCACCTGGGACAGGCAGCTTTATAAGAAACTCTTT.